A selection of T cell receptor beta chains follows, all from one sample in a study of regulatory T cells in long-lasting Graves disease. TCRdb fed the multiplex PCR reads into MiXCR, producing one record per CDR3 protein. The sample contains around 400,000 distinct CDR3 sequences, 21% of which appear only once. Source: peripheral blood mononuclear cells (PBMCs), taken when the disease was refractory, from a patient treated with antithyroid drugs. These receptors were taken from a female donor with Graves disease. The conserved cysteine and the conserved F or W are not part of the CDR3 here. A D gene is named only where the DNA matches it firmly.

d_gene: TRBD2; v_gene: TRBV27; CDR3aa: ASSPRAGGLSYEQY
d_gene: NA; v_gene: TRBV5-4; CDR3aa: ASSITGTLDYEQY
d_gene: NA; v_gene: TRBV27; CDR3aa: ASLPSAGANVLT
d_gene: NA; v_gene: TRBV25-1; CDR3aa: ASTSGGGSGYT
d_gene: TRBD1; v_gene: TRBV6-1; CDR3aa: ASSQGLQGRGLGKLF
d_gene: NA; v_gene: TRBV10-3; CDR3aa: AISESSAGYT
d_gene: TRBD1; v_gene: TRBV2; CDR3aa: ASSESPAGGVYGYT
d_gene: NA; v_gene: TRBV11-2; CDR3aa: ASSLMGGNEQF
d_gene: NA; v_gene: TRBV19; CDR3aa: ASSIPGVYEQY
d_gene: TRBD2; v_gene: TRBV27; CDR3aa: ASRQSGGTYEQY
d_gene: NA; v_gene: TRBV5-6; CDR3aa: ASSFSSGYSGNTIY
d_gene: TRBD1; v_gene: TRBV20-1; CDR3aa: SVKRPGTGRSSYEQY
d_gene: TRBD1; v_gene: TRBV4-1; CDR3aa: ASSQEEGAYEQY
d_gene: NA; v_gene: TRBV5-1; CDR3aa: ASSLESGYEQY
d_gene: NA; v_gene: TRBV2; CDR3aa: ASSYRTASYEQY
d_gene: NA; v_gene: TRBV5-1; CDR3aa: ASRAPGTGTYEQY
d_gene: TRBD2; v_gene: TRBV29-1; CDR3aa: SVEEVGLAGTARSTETQY
d_gene: TRBD2; v_gene: TRBV2; CDR3aa: ASTERGYQETQY
d_gene: NA; v_gene: TRBV7-3; CDR3aa: ASSLAAGVMYEQY
d_gene: NA; v_gene: TRBV5-6; CDR3aa: ASSRRGALGGYT
d_gene: TRBD2; v_gene: TRBV28; CDR3aa: ASSPGRIEQY
d_gene: NA; v_gene: TRBV29-1; CDR3aa: SAVTGLSYEQY
d_gene: NA; v_gene: TRBV19; CDR3aa: ASSAPLEGLVQSQH
d_gene: TRBD2; v_gene: TRBV4-1; CDR3aa: ASSQVGTRIYEQY
d_gene: NA; v_gene: TRBV6-1; CDR3aa: ASTSAIEGGDEQY
d_gene: NA; v_gene: TRBV10-3; CDR3aa: AISLRFQGKEETQY
d_gene: NA; v_gene: TRBV6-1; CDR3aa: ASSEAEVQPQH
d_gene: TRBD1; v_gene: TRBV28; CDR3aa: ASSLPGQGVRETQY
d_gene: NA; v_gene: TRBV19; CDR3aa: ASSASLSYEQY
d_gene: NA; v_gene: TRBV3-1; CDR3aa: ASSQDGIYYEQY
d_gene: NA; v_gene: TRBV3-1; CDR3aa: ASSQVPGQSYGYT
d_gene: TRBD1; v_gene: TRBV20-1; CDR3aa: SALTGDANQPQH
d_gene: NA; v_gene: TRBV2; CDR3aa: ASTRGSYYNSPLH
d_gene: TRBD2; v_gene: TRBV3-1; CDR3aa: ASSQDRLAAEQY
d_gene: NA; v_gene: TRBV3-1; CDR3aa: ASSQDVAAEAF
d_gene: TRBD2; v_gene: TRBV2; CDR3aa: ATGLAREQY
d_gene: NA; v_gene: TRBV11-2; CDR3aa: ASKDTHSHNEQF
d_gene: TRBD2; v_gene: TRBV15; CDR3aa: ATSRGGTDTQY
d_gene: NA; v_gene: TRBV20-1; CDR3aa: SYGVGNTGELF
d_gene: NA; v_gene: TRBV28; CDR3aa: ASSTAELTSVYEQY
d_gene: NA; v_gene: TRBV15; CDR3aa: ATSRDLVRIAKNIQY
d_gene: TRBD2; v_gene: TRBV5-1; CDR3aa: ASSRRLAGGGGELF
d_gene: NA; v_gene: TRBV9; CDR3aa: ASSVHPGHSSTDTQY
d_gene: NA; v_gene: TRBV2; CDR3aa: ASRPQVGVGEAF
d_gene: NA; v_gene: TRBV7-9; CDR3aa: ASSPGQIYGYT
d_gene: NA; v_gene: TRBV5-4; CDR3aa: ASSPGLSPDTQY
d_gene: TRBD1; v_gene: TRBV30; CDR3aa: AWSRPDRVTGELL
d_gene: TRBD2; v_gene: TRBV20-1; CDR3aa: SPTGTSSYEQY
d_gene: NA; v_gene: TRBV7-9; CDR3aa: ASSLSGLVEAF
d_gene: NA; v_gene: TRBV27; CDR3aa: ASRIGTENTEAF
d_gene: NA; v_gene: TRBV9; CDR3aa: ASSVGGLSKGGELF
d_gene: TRBD2; v_gene: TRBV3-1; CDR3aa: ASSRDRLAGQNEQF